The sequence of this T cell receptor (beta chain) was determined in a study of blood T cell repertoires in COVID-19. On the study more broadly: The cDNA or gDNA used as material had been derived from T cells, B-cell-depleted T cells, or PBMCs.

The ends lost 2 bases at V and 3 bases at J; junction bases unmatched: 11. The CDR3 is 17 residues long. CDR1 and CDR2 from the germline V gene are MNHEY and SVGEGT. Enrollees, about 18 to 95 years old, lived in 24 US areas. This clone has a single count. The protocol was immunoSEQ multiplex PCR, while the TCRdb copy is restricted to in-frame clones and leaves out a portion. The sample holds approximately 200,000 clones; approximately 81% are singletons and the top ten take around 19%. This clonotype was sampled from a man aged 40-50 years who had recovered from COVID-19. Specimen: PBMCs or T cells enriched from blood (not recorded which). V and J are TRBV6-2 or TRBV6-3 and TRBJ2-3; 7 bases agree with TRBD2. CDR3 coding DNA: TGTGCCAGCAGTTACCCCGCCCGGGACTACAATACAGATACGCAGTATTTT. This sequence encodes CASSYPARDYNTDTQYF.